These 21 T cell receptor beta chains were all obtained from the same sample, sequenced in a study of cytomegalovirus exposure and HLA in healthy donors (dated by TCRdb to the late 2010s). The method was the immunoSEQ multiplex PCR assay. For the multiplex PCR, a mixture combining 60 forward primers for TCR Vbeta segments and 13 reverse primers for TCR Jbeta segments was used. TCRdb retrieved this table from immuneACCESS and kept in-frame rearrangements only. Not all clones are present; in checked studies, unresolved V genes account for under half, and no reason is known for the remainder. This sample gives approximately 210,000 clones in total; around 80% of them show up just once. The ten top clones hold roughly 1.1% of the sample. Sequenced: PBMCs. The receptors shown here come from a woman between 35 and 50 years old in good health and CMV-seronegative.

The chain uses TRBV6-1 and TRBJ1-6; TRBD1 aligns across 10 bases. Losses at the gene ends were 2 bases for V and 8 bases for J; bases not matched to a gene: 3. The CDR3 consists of 15 residues. Germline CDR1 and CDR2: MNHNS and SASEGT. The CDR3 sequence: CASSERGTGDSPLHF. For the CDR3, the DNA is TGTGCCAGCAGTGAACGGGGGACAGGGGATTCACCCCTCCACTTT.

CDR3 nucleotide sequence: TGCGCCAGCAGCCAAGACCGGGCAGGGGGGAATGAAAAACTGTTTTTT. Amino acids: CASSQDRAGGNEKLFF. V and J are TRBV4-1 and TRBJ1-4; the match to TRBD1 covers 7 bases. V dropped 0 bases and J dropped 5; count of bases not matched to a gene: 6. The CDR3 sequence is 16 residues long. Germline V CDR1 and CDR2: MGHRA, YSYEKL.

This chain joins TRBV7-2 and TRBJ1-4; 10 bases line up with TRBD1. The CDR3 is 17 residues long. In germline, CDR1 is SGHTA, CDR2 FQGNSA. V was clipped by 2 bases and J by 3 bases; unmatched bases: 6. The CDR3 bases are TGTGCCAGCAGCTTATGGACAGGGGGAAGGTCTAATGAAAAACTGTTTTTT. Its translation is CASSLWTGGRSNEKLFF.

With respect to this clone: The junction departs from the called germline gene at one end, perhaps through a read error. The V gene is TRBV5-1, the J gene TRBJ1-2; 12 nucleotides match TRBD1. The CDR3 is 15 residues long. CDR1 and CDR2 (germline): SGHRS, YFSETQ. This CDR3 is CASSLALGQGAPVSF. The DNA of the CDR3 is TGCGCCAGCAGCTTGGCCTTGGGACAGGGGGCGCCTGTCAGTTTC.

This clone was seen a few times. This chain joins TRBV7-2 and TRBJ1-3, with D perhaps matching TRBD1 (6 bases). Trimming stripped 5 bases from V and 2 bases from J, with 16 bases between. From germline, CDR1 is SGHTA and CDR2 FQGNSA. The CDR3 runs to 16 residues. Here the CDR3 DNA reads TGTGCCAGCAGCCCCACCCTAACAGGGACTGGAAACACCATATATTTT. It encodes CASSPTLTGTGNTIYF.

The CDR3 coding sequence is TGTGCCAGCAGCTTAGGGACTCCAATCAATGAGCAGTTCTTC. This translates into CASSLGTPINEQFF. The chain combines TRBV7-9 with TRBJ2-1; the D gene is possibly TRBD2 (5 bases). Trimming took off 1 base at V and 6 bases at J, with 10 bases between the two ends. The CDR3 runs 14 residues. Germline V lookup: CDR1 SEHNR, CDR2 FQNEAQ (reference sequence).

The chain links TRBV6-1 to TRBJ2-2; 7 bases align to TRBD1. The CDR3 has 13 amino acids. Germline CDR1 is MNHNS and CDR2 is SASEGT. V lost 6 bases and J lost 6; bases outside the gene matches: 4. This CDR3 is CASSATGPGELFF. Written as DNA, the CDR3 is TGTGCCAGCAGCGCGACAGGGCCCGGGGAGCTGTTTTTT.

This clone occurred once. This chain connects TRBV19 to TRBJ1-2, with TRBD1 matching over 8 bases. Unmatched junction bases numbered 10, after V lost 5 bases and J lost 2 bases. This CDR3 contains 16 residues. Germline V gene data show CDR1 as LNHDA and CDR2 as SQIVND (reference sequence). The DNA of the CDR3 is TGTGCCAGTAGTCCCCGCCGGACAGGGTCGAACTATGGCTACACCTTC. Its translation: CASSPRRTGSNYGYTF.

This clone was observed a few times. The chain uses TRBV5-1 and TRBJ2-7; the D gene is possibly TRBD2 (6 bases). With 0 bases removed from V and 0 bases from J, the gap between germline ends came to 10 bases. This CDR3 has 15 residues. The germline V gene encodes CDR1 SGHRS and CDR2 YFSETQ. CDR3 nucleotide sequence: TGCGCCAGCAGCTTGGAGCCGGGACTCTCCTACGAGCAGTACTTC. This encodes CASSLEPGLSYEQYF.

This chain connects TRBV5-8 to TRBJ1-4; maybe TRBD1 (5 bases). The CDR3 has 14 amino acids. Trimming took off 6 bases at V and 3 bases at J, with 12 bases between the two ends. The germline V gene has CDR1 SGHTS and CDR2 YDEGEE. The CDR3 DNA reads TGTGCCAGCACCCCCAGGGTAGCTAATGAAAAACTGTTTTTT. Translation gives CASTPRVANEKLFF.

CDR3 region: CASKVGTGYTEAFF. The CDR3 coding sequence is TGTGCCAGTAAGGTTGGAACAGGGTACACTGAAGCTTTCTTT. The V and J genes are TRBV19 and TRBJ1-1; a weak D match, TRBD1 (6 bases). Trimming took 7 bases from V and 3 from J, leaving 15 bases between them. CDR1 and CDR2 from the germline V gene are LNHDA and SQIVND (reference sequence). The CDR3 has 14 amino acids. Full variable domain (rest looked up from reference TRBV19 and TRBJ1-1): DGGITQSPKYLFRKEGQNVTLSCEQNLNHDAMYWYRQDPGQGLRLIYYSQIVNDFQKGDIAEGYSVSREKKESFPLTVTSAQKNPTAFYLCASKVGTGYTEAFFGQGTRLTVV.

V and J are TRBV5-4 and TRBJ1-5; maybe TRBD1 (5 bases). Per germline, CDR1 SGHNT and CDR2 YYREEE (reference sequence). The CDR3 sequence is 16 residues long. Trimming took off 4 bases at V and 1 base at J, with 15 bases between the two ends. CDR3 amino acids: CASSPNEGASNQPQHF. CDR3 nucleotides: TGTGCCAGCAGCCCAAACGAAGGGGCCAGCAATCAGCCCCAGCATTTT.

The chain uses TRBV19 and TRBJ1-6; TRBD1 agrees at 7 bases. CDR3 size: 15 residues. V gave up 7 bases and J gave up 5 bases; unmatched junction bases: 8. Germline loops: CDR1 LNHDA, CDR2 SQIVND (reference sequence). CDR3 amino acids: CASTPTGSDNSPLHF. CDR3 coding DNA: TGTGCCAGTACCCCGACAGGGTCTGATAATTCACCCCTCCACTTT.

The chain combines TRBV6-1 with TRBJ1-5, with TRBD1 matching 10 bases. Germline trimming cut 3 bases from V and 4 bases from J; bases unmatched to any gene: 0. Germline values: CDR1 MNHNS, CDR2 SASEGT. This CDR3 has 14 residues. In DNA, the CDR3 is TGTGCCAGCAGTGAGGGACAGGGGAATCAGCCCCAGCATTTT. Amino acid sequence: CASSEGQGNQPQHF.

The V gene is TRBV9, the J gene TRBJ2-1; 7 bases align to TRBD2. CDR1 and CDR2 (germline): SGDLS, YYNGEE. The CDR3 covers 16 residues. V was pared by 5 bases and J by 0 bases, with 8 bases of the junction left unmatched. The CDR3 coding sequence is TGTGCCAGCAGTATAACAGGCGGGAGCTCCTACAATGAGCAGTTCTTC. Amino acid sequence: CASSITGGSSYNEQFF.

V and J are TRBV9 and TRBJ2-5; tentatively, D is TRBD2 (6 bases). Between the trimmed V and J ends, which lost 4 bases and 2 bases, there was a span of 15 bases. This CDR3 has 15 residues. Germline values: CDR1 SGDLS, CDR2 YYNGEE. The CDR3 is CASSTSLGTQETQYF. In nucleotides, the CDR3 is TGTGCCAGCAGCACATCGCTGGGGACTCAAGAGACCCAGTACTTC.

J is TRBJ2-2 and V is TRBV5-4; 12 nucleotides line up with TRBD2. CDR3 size: 17 residues. Germline lookup yields CDR1 SGHNT and CDR2 YYREEE (reference sequence). Losses at the gene ends were 4 bases for V and 3 bases for J; bases not matched to a gene: 7. DNA of the CDR3: TGTGCCAGCAGCACCTCGACTAGCGGGAGAGACACCGGGGAGCTGTTTTTT. It codes for CASSTSTSGRDTGELFF.

This clone showed up just a few times. V gene TRBV9 combines with J gene TRBJ2-5; 15 nucleotides line up with TRBD2. The CDR3 loop spans 16 amino acids. Germline CDR1 reads SGDLS; CDR2 reads YYNGEE. V was clipped by 3 bases and J by 2 bases; unmatched bases: 2. The CDR3 is CASSGGLAGGQETQYF. For the CDR3, the DNA is TGTGCCAGCAGCGGAGGACTAGCGGGAGGGCAAGAGACCCAGTACTTC.

Comment on this clone: At one end, the junction sequence differs from germline, possibly due to a read error. This chain uses TRBV7-7 with TRBJ2-3; 9 nucleotides agree with TRBD1. This CDR3 has 16 amino acids. Looked up from germline, CDR1 is SSHAT and CDR2 is FNYEAQ (reference sequence). CDR3 DNA: TGTGCTAGCAGCCCCGGGACAGGGTCTAGCACAGATACGCAGTATTTT. The encoded protein is CASSPGTGSSTDTQYF.

The genes are TRBV15 and TRBJ1-1; 7 bases map to TRBD1. Germline lookup yields CDR1 LNHNV and CDR2 YYDKDF (reference sequence). V gave up 5 bases and J gave up 4 bases; unmatched junction bases: 10. The CDR3 loop spans 15 amino acids. The CDR3 DNA reads TGTGCCACCAGCGTAGACAGGGTGGGAAGCACTGAAGCTTTCTTT. Its translation is CATSVDRVGSTEAFF. Looking up the rest from reference TRBV15 and TRBJ1-1 gives the full variable domain: DAMVIQNPRYQVTQFGKPVTLSCSQTLNHNVMYWYQQKSSQAPKLLFHYYDKDFNNEADTPDNFQSRRPNTSFCFLDIRSPGLGDTAMYLCATSVDRVGSTEAFFGQGTRLTVV.

The chain has TRBV5-1 and TRBJ2-3; D call uncertain. Germline V CDR1 and CDR2: SGHRS, YFSETQ. This CDR3 comprises 15 residues. The V and J ends lost 0 bases and 1 base respectively, with 9 bases between them. CDR3 sequence (DNA): TGCGCCAGCAGCTTGGCCGCCACGGGCACAGATACGCAGTATTTT. This translates into CASSLAATGTDTQYF.